Below, 9 T cell receptor beta chains from the same sample are listed, as sequenced in a study of T cell responses to AZD1222 COVID-19 vaccine. Profiling relied on immunoSEQ multiplex PCR, and the TCRdb table lists in-frame clones only, not all of them. Among about 120,000 clones listed, approximately 90% were seen once. Material: peripheral blood, obtained on day 0 of AZD1222 vaccination. The receptors shown here come from an adult in good health.

The chain combines TRBV7-9 with TRBJ2-2; the D is unclear. Germline loops: CDR1 SEHNR, CDR2 FQNEAQ (reference sequence). V was trimmed by 0 bases and J by 4 bases, leaving 12 bases between them. The CDR3 contains 16 residues. The CDR3 region has the DNA TGTGCCAGCAGCTTAGCGAAAGGGTCGGGCACCGGGGAGCTGTTTTTT. This translates into CASSLAKGSGTGELFF.

This clone came up a few times. The chain is built from TRBV28 and TRBJ1-5; 8 bases agree with TRBD1. V shed 5 bases and J 6 bases; nucleotides not matched to a gene: 9. Germline assignment: CDR1 MDHEN and CDR2 SYDVKM. This CDR3 is 15 amino acids long. Written as DNA, the CDR3 is TGTGCCAGCAGTGACCTAGACAGGGGAGTTCAGCCCCAGCATTTT. This sequence encodes CASSDLDRGVQPQHF.

This clone turned up a few times. The gene calls are TRBV4-1 and TRBJ2-4, with 7 bases aligning to TRBD2. The CDR3 has 14 residues. Germline values: CDR1 MGHRA, CDR2 YSYEKL. The junction had 4 bases not matched to a gene; V was cut back by 0 bases and J by 8 bases. The CDR3 bases are TGCGCCAGCAGCCAAGAGGGCCGGGGGGACATTCAGTACTTC. Translated: CASSQEGRGDIQYF.

J is TRBJ2-5 and V is TRBV5-1, with TRBD2 matching over 7 bases. Germline V gene lookup returns CDR1 SGHRS and CDR2 YFSETQ. The V gene end was trimmed by 2 bases and the J gene end by 0 bases; junction bases not matched to a gene: 4. The CDR3 runs to 15 residues. The CDR3 region is CASSFSGGYQETQYF. CDR3 bases: TGCGCCAGCAGCTTTTCCGGGGGGTACCAAGAGACCCAGTACTTC.

This clone was counted only a few times. The chain carries TRBV19 and TRBJ2-7; D may match TRBD1 or TRBD2 (5 bases each). Trimming stripped 1 base from V and 6 bases from J, with 13 bases between. The CDR3 loop spans 14 amino acids. From germline, CDR1 is LNHDA and CDR2 SQIVND (reference sequence). CDR3 in amino acids: CASSIGAPGLEQYF. CDR3 bases: TGTGCCAGTAGTATAGGCGCTCCGGGGCTCGAGCAGTACTTC.

This clone was seen a single time. The chain carries TRBV11-2 and TRBJ1-1; TRBD1 might be the D (5 bases). The germline CDR1 and CDR2 sequences are SGHAT and FQNNGV. This CDR3 comprises 14 residues. The V and J ends lost 4 bases and 11 bases respectively, with 20 bases between them. CDR3 in amino acids: CASSSPKRGGEAFF. CDR3 in DNA: TGTGCCAGCAGCTCCCCCAAACGGGGCGGAGAGGCTTTCTTT.

The chain recombines TRBV5-4 with TRBJ2-1, with 11 bases aligning to TRBD2. V gave up 4 bases and J gave up 2 bases; unmatched junction bases: 2. The CDR3 length is 15 residues. Per germline, CDR1 SGHNT and CDR2 YYREEE (reference sequence). This chain's CDR3 is CASSQTSGAYNEQFF. In DNA form, the CDR3 reads TGTGCCAGCAGCCAGACTAGCGGGGCCTACAATGAGCAGTTCTTC.

This clone occurred a few times. The junction differs from germline at one of its ends, possibly a read error. V usage is TRBV9 and J usage is TRBJ1-1; a weak D match, TRBD1 (5 bases). Germline-derived CDR1 and CDR2 are SGDLS and YYNGEE. The CDR3 runs 15 residues. CDR3 coding DNA: TGTGCCAGCAGCTACGACAGCCGCGTGAACGCTGAAGCTTTCTTT. This encodes CASSYDSRVNAEAFF. Based on the CDR3 plus reference TRBV9 and TRBJ1-1, the full variable domain is DSGVTQTPKHLITATGQRVTLRCSPRSGDLSVYWYQQSLDQGLQFLIQYYNGEERAKGNILERFSAQQFPDLHSELNLSSLELGDSALYFCASSYDSRVNAEAFFGQGTRLTVV.

The CDR3 loop reads CASSLEQNTEAFF. The CDR3 DNA sequence: TGTGCCAGCAGCTTAGAGCAGAACACTGAAGCTTTCTTT. J is TRBJ1-1 and V is TRBV7-9; D remains unclear. The ends were cut back, 1 base at V and 1 base at J, with 4 bases in the middle. Looked up from germline, CDR1 is SEHNR and CDR2 is FQNEAQ (reference sequence). The length of the CDR3 is 13 residues.